The sequence of this TCR beta chain was determined in a study of human T cells and chemical hapten exposure. Trimming took off 5 bases at V and 1 base at J, with 14 bases between the two ends. CDR3 length equals 15 residues. Germline values: CDR1 MGHRA, CDR2 YSYEKL. The time point is: patch test 2, 6 weeks after DPC sensitization. Treatment denoted: therapeutic diphenylcyclopropenone sensitization with weekly scalp DPC. Authors' analysis steps: A typical sample had roughly 91,000 TCRs, with roughly 20,000 to 700,000 overall. TCRdb ran MiXCR on the RACE reads and lists one entry per CDR3 protein. The V and J calls follow TCRdb's processing rather than the paper's. The sample includes under 100,000 distinct CDR3 sequences, around 9.3% of them seen just once.

The sample consisted of whole blood, taken in connection with sensitization to the hapten diphenylcyclopropenone (DPC). The sequence came from a woman aged 50 to 60 with alopecia areata. Some clones in this sample may be carry-over from other donors' samples. V gene TRBV4-1 combines with J gene TRBJ1-1; D is perhaps TRBD1 (6 bases). The CDR3 DNA reads TGCGCCAGCAGCTCAGCCTGGGGGGCGAACACTGAAGCTTTCTTT. Its protein product is CASSSAWGANTEAFF.